The 4 T cell receptor beta chains listed next were all sequenced from one sample in a study of memory B cells and T cells in multiple sclerosis. Here immunoSEQ multiplex PCR was the method, and the copy in TCRdb shows in-frame clones only, minus some. The repertoire holds about 7,600 clones, with roughly 53% as singletons. The sequencing input was memory (CD45RO+) CD8+ T cells from blood. These TCRs come from a human donor with multiple sclerosis.

The genes are TRBV13 and TRBJ2-1, with a possible D match to TRBD2 (5 bases). This CDR3 spans 15 amino acids. The V and J ends lost 3 bases and 1 base respectively, with 10 bases between them. Germline V CDR1 and CDR2: PRHDT, FYEKMQ (reference sequence). The CDR3 spells CASSFLRVSYNEQFF. The CDR3 coding sequence is TGTGCCAGCAGCTTCCTGAGGGTGTCCTACAATGAGCAGTTCTTC.

The chain recombines TRBV13 with TRBJ1-2, with TRBD1 matching 9 bases. This CDR3 has 14 amino acids. The V and J ends lost 4 bases and 2 bases, in that order; junction bases with no gene match: 2. Germline V gives CDR1 PRHDT, CDR2 FYEKMQ (reference sequence). The DNA of the CDR3 is TGTGCCAGCAGCTCGGGACAGGGCAACTATGGCTACACCTTC. This translates into CASSSGQGNYGYTF.

A note on this clone: The same CDR3 arises from other DNA sequences in this sample as well. The chain combines TRBV6-4 with TRBJ2-3, with 12 bases lining up with TRBD2. The CDR3 spans 15 residues. Germline loops: CDR1 MRHNA, CDR2 SNTAGT. V shed 0 bases, J shed 5 bases, and the junction held 0 bases outside the gene matches. Written as DNA, the CDR3 is TGTGCCAGCAGTGACTCGACTAGCGGGGGAGATACGCAGTATTTT. This encodes CASSDSTSGGDTQYF.

The chain is built from TRBV25-1 and TRBJ2-5, with a tentative D call TRBD1 (5 bases). The CDR3 length is 15 residues. Germline CDR1 and CDR2: MGHDK and SYGVNS. V dropped 3 bases and J dropped 5 bases, with 16 bases sitting between them. CDR3 in DNA: TGTGCCAGCAGTGATCCAAATCCTGGGGCGGAGACCCAGTACTTC. Its translation is CASSDPNPGAETQYF.